This T cell receptor (beta chain) is from a study of blood T cell repertoires in COVID-19. Across the study: The United States, Italy and Spain were the sources of the acute and convalescent COVID-19 samples. Nucleic acid was either cDNA or gDNA, and it came from T cells, B-cell-depleted T cells, or PBMCs.

Here immunoSEQ multiplex PCR was the method, and the copy in TCRdb shows in-frame clones only, minus some. Here the sample spans tens of thousands of clones, approximately 86% being singletons. The CDR3 is 17 amino acids. The receptor's source is a man aged 55 to 70 with active or convalescent COVID-19. The genes are TRBV21-1 and TRBJ2-6; TRBD2 is the table's D call, not checked against the DNA. TRBV21-1 is an annotated pseudogene. The sample taken for sequencing was peripheral blood. The CDR3 DNA reads TGTGCCAGCAGCAAATTAGAGGTCTCGTGGGGGGCCAACGTCCTGACTTTC. It yields the protein CASSKLEVSWGANVLTF.